This is a list of T cell receptor beta chains from one sample in a study of blood T cell repertoires in COVID-19. Sequencing used immunoSEQ multiplex PCR; TCRdb keeps in-frame clones, though not all of them. The sample gives a few hundred thousand clones, more than 80% of which show up once; 7.5% to 10% is in the top ten. The sequenced material came from PBMCs or T cells enriched from blood (not recorded which). These receptor sequences come from a man aged 40-49 years who had recovered from COVID-19. Both conserved end residues are part of each CDR3. Fields, in order: clone size, J gene, D gene, V gene, CDR3 DNA, CDR3 protein. A D gene is named only where the DNA matches it firmly. Clone sizes are given selectively: once, few, many, or a class where the clone is expanded.

-	TRBJ2-7	TRBD1	TRBV27	TGTGCCAGCAGTCCAACCCGGACAGGGGGATTTGACGAGCAGTACTTC	CASSPTRTGGFDEQYF
-	TRBJ1-4	TRBD1	TRBV7-8	TGTGCCGCAGGGGGTTTTAATGAAAAACTGTTTTTT	CAAGGFNEKLFF
-	TRBJ1-1	-	TRBV27	TGTGCCAGCAGTGTACACACAGGAAAGAACACTGAAGCTTTCTTT	CASSVHTGKNTEAFF
-	TRBJ2-7	TRBD1	TRBV12-3/TRBV12-4	TGTGCCAGCAGTGCAGGGGGTTACGAGCAGTACTTC	CASSAGGYEQYF
-	TRBJ1-1	-	TRBV27	TGTGCCAGCAGTTTAGAGAGAGGCACTGAAGCTTTCTTT	CASSLERGTEAFF
-	TRBJ2-3	-	TRBV4-1	TGCGCCAGCAGCCAAGATGGCCAGAGCACAGATACGCAGTATTTT	CASSQDGQSTDTQYF
-	TRBJ1-1	-	TRBV20-1	TGCAGTGCTTCACAGGGTACTGAAGCTTTCTTT	CSASQGTEAFF
-	TRBJ1-1	TRBD1	TRBV6-5	TGTGCCAGCAGTTCTGACAGGGGGAACACTGAAGCTTTCTTT	CASSSDRGNTEAFF
few	TRBJ1-2	TRBD1	TRBV2	TGTGCCGGGTCGGGACAGTCCTTTACGAAACATGGCTACACCTTC	CAGSGQSFTKHGYTF
-	TRBJ1-1	-	TRBV30	TGTGCCTGCCTCTCCAGGGTGTTGTCCACTGAAGCTTTCTTT	CACLSRVLSTEAFF
-	TRBJ2-1	-	TRBV19	TGTGCCAGTACTTCGAGATACAATGAGCAGTTCTTC	CASTSRYNEQFF
-	TRBJ1-1	-	TRBV19	TGTGCCAGGGGGGCCACAGGATACCGAGGTGAAGCTTTCTTT	CARGATGYRGEAFF
-	TRBJ2-1	TRBD2	TRBV5-1	TGCGCCAGTTCGGGACTAGCCGACAATGAGCAGTTCTTC	CASSGLADNEQFF
-	TRBJ2-3	-	TRBV18	TGTGCCAGCTCACCATCTTCCGGGGGGCGCACAGATACGCAGTATTTT	CASSPSSGGRTDTQYF
once	TRBJ1-2	-	TRBV18	TGTGCCAGCTCACCCCTACCGACAGAGGACCCTAACTATGGCTACACCTTC	CASSPLPTEDPNYGYTF